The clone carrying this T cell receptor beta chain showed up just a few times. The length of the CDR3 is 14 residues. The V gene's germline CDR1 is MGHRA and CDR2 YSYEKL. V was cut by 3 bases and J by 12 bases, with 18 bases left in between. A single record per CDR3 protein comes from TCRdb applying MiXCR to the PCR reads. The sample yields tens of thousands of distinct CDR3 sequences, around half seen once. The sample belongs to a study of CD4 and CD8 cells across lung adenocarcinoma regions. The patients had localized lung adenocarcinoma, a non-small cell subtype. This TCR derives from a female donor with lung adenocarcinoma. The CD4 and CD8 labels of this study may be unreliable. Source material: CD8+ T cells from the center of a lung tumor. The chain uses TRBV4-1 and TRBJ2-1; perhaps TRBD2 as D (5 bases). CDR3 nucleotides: TGCGCCAGCAGCCACGATAGGACTCCCCGGGGGCAGTTCTTC. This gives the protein CASSHDRTPRGQFF.